The sequence of this T cell receptor beta chain was determined in a study of control samples from healthy donors and cancer patients. The CDR3 is made up of 14 amino acids. Germline loops: CDR1 ENHRY, CDR2 SYGVKD. Trimming at V came to 5 bases and at J to 1 base, leaving 4 bases not matched to a gene. Data came from immunoSEQ multiplex PCR; TCRdb stores just in-frame clones and leaves some out. The sample includes some 95,000 clones, just under 95% of them seen just once. The chain recombines TRBV10-3 with TRBJ1-1; the match to TRBD1 covers 7 bases. The TCR sequence derives from a human donor in good health. The donor label of this sample is uncertain. The source material was blood. The CDR3 reads CAISMGQTNTEAFF. DNA for the CDR3: TGTGCCATCAGTATGGGACAGACGAACACTGAAGCTTTCTTT.